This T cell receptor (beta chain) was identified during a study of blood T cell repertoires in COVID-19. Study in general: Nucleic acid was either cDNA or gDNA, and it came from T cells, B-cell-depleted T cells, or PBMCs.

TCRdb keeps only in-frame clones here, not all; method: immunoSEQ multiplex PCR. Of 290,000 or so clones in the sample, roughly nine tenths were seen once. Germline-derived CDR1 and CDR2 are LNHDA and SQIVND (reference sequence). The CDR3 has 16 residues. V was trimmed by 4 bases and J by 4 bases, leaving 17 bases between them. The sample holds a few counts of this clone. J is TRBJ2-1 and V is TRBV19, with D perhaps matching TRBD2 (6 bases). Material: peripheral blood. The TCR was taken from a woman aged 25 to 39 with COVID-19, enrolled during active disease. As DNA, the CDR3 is TGTGCCAGTAGTACACATCCTAGCGAGCCATACAATGAGCAGTTCTTC. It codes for CASSTHPSEPYNEQFF.